This T cell receptor (beta chain) stems from a study of T cells in Graves' hyperthyroidism and ophthalmopathy. Study results and caveats: Model-based prediction identified ophthalmopathy a median 6.5 months prior to its onset.

Lactation, pregnancy, other autoimmune disease or uncontrolled infection led to exclusion of patients. Germline loops: CDR1 SQVTM, CDR2 ANQGSEA. The CDR3 length is 10 residues. Trimming took 8 bases from V and 6 from J, leaving 8 bases between them. RNA transcripts were the template for amplifying TCR beta CDR3 regions. The HTBI primer set was used in a first-round RT-PCR of the TCR CDR3. TCRdb reprocessed the multiplex PCR reads via MiXCR and lists one record per CDR3 protein. The sample has roughly 330,000 distinct CDR3 sequences, 16% seen once; the top ten hold approximately 35%. Note on this clonotype: Its specificity is not known.

This chain connects TRBV29-1 to TRBJ2-1; D gene uncertain. The source is a man aged 25 to 45 with Graves' hyperthyroidism. Sequenced material: blood. The CDR3 nucleotides read TGCAGCTCCTGGGGCAATGAGCAGTTCTTC. Translated, it gives CSSWGNEQFF.